This is a list of T cell receptor beta chains from one sample in a study of blood T cell repertoires in COVID-19. The data were produced by immunoSEQ multiplex PCR, yet TCRdb's version contains in-frame clones alone and is incomplete. The sample has about 100,000 clones, around 88% seen once. Sequenced: peripheral blood. The receptors derive from a human donor in a cohort sampled during active COVID-19. Both conserved end residues are part of each CDR3. The D gene is left open where the match is weak. Only some rows state a clone size, as once, few, many or a class for expanded clones.

v_gene: TRBV7-2; abundance: -; d_gene: TRBD2; j_gene: TRBJ2-2; CDR3aa: CASSPPGQRGTGELFF; CDR3nt: TGTGCCAGCAGCCCTCCGGGGCAGCGGGGCACCGGGGAGCTGTTTTTT
v_gene: TRBV7-3; abundance: -; d_gene: TRBD2; j_gene: TRBJ2-1; CDR3aa: CASSGILAARNEQFF; CDR3nt: TGTGCCAGCAGCGGGATACTAGCGGCTCGAAATGAGCAGTTCTTC
v_gene: TRBV6-2/TRBV6-3; abundance: once; d_gene: -; j_gene: TRBJ2-1; CDR3aa: CASSSLLVGEQFF; CDR3nt: TGTGCCAGCAGTTCCCTACTAGTTGGAGAGCAGTTCTTC
v_gene: TRBV6-5; abundance: -; d_gene: -; j_gene: TRBJ2-2; CDR3aa: CASSRGGFTGELFF; CDR3nt: TGTGCCAGCAGTAGAGGGGGTTTCACCGGGGAGCTGTTTTTT
v_gene: TRBV19; abundance: -; d_gene: -; j_gene: TRBJ2-2; CDR3aa: CASSIGGRARELFF; CDR3nt: TGTGCCAGTAGTATCGGGGGGCGCGCCCGGGAGCTGTTTTTT
v_gene: TRBV7-2; abundance: few; d_gene: -; j_gene: TRBJ1-2; CDR3aa: CASSLDGTGGYTF; CDR3nt: TGTGCCAGCAGCTTAGACGGGACTGGTGGCTACACCTTC
v_gene: TRBV5-1; abundance: once; d_gene: TRBD2; j_gene: TRBJ2-3; CDR3aa: CASSLDAGGPATDTQYF; CDR3nt: TGCGCCAGCAGCTTGGATGCGGGAGGGCCGGCGACAGATACGCAGTATTTT
v_gene: TRBV10-3; abundance: -; d_gene: TRBD1; j_gene: TRBJ1-2; CDR3aa: CATSPPGQPYGYTF; CDR3nt: TGTGCCACCTCCCCTCCGGGACAGCCCTATGGCTACACCTTC
v_gene: TRBV2; abundance: few; d_gene: TRBD1; j_gene: TRBJ1-5; CDR3aa: CAIARGTNQPQHF; CDR3nt: TGTGCCATAGCCAGGGGGACCAATCAGCCCCAGCATTTT
v_gene: TRBV7-9; abundance: -; d_gene: -; j_gene: TRBJ2-5; CDR3aa: CASSSAGSGQETQYF; CDR3nt: TGTGCCAGCAGCTCGGCGGGGTCGGGCCAAGAGACCCAGTACTTC
v_gene: TRBV19; abundance: -; d_gene: TRBD1; j_gene: TRBJ2-7; CDR3aa: CASSIKIPGQGYEQYF; CDR3nt: TGTGCCAGTAGTATCAAAATCCCGGGACAGGGCTACGAGCAGTACTTC
v_gene: TRBV5-6; abundance: -; d_gene: TRBD2; j_gene: TRBJ2-7; CDR3aa: CASSWRGREGEQYF; CDR3nt: TGTGCCAGCAGCTGGCGGGGCAGGGAGGGCGAGCAGTACTTC
v_gene: TRBV18; abundance: -; d_gene: TRBD1; j_gene: TRBJ1-1; CDR3aa: CASSPLDRGNTEAFF; CDR3nt: TGTGCCAGCTCACCACTCGACAGGGGTAATACTGAAGCTTTCTTT
v_gene: TRBV28; abundance: -; d_gene: -; j_gene: TRBJ2-5; CDR3aa: CASSLPGGQETQYF; CDR3nt: TGTGCCAGCAGTTTACCCGGGGGTCAAGAGACCCAGTACTTC
v_gene: TRBV4-1; abundance: -; d_gene: -; j_gene: TRBJ1-4; CDR3aa: CASRQPLGGLATNEKLFF; CDR3nt: TGCGCCAGCAGACAGCCTCTGGGGGGGCTTGCAACTAATGAAAAACTGTTTTTT
v_gene: TRBV27; abundance: many; d_gene: -; j_gene: TRBJ1-5; CDR3aa: CASSSYNQPQHF; CDR3nt: TGTGCCAGCAGCTCTTATAATCAGCCCCAGCATTTT
v_gene: TRBV7-2; abundance: few; d_gene: TRBD2; j_gene: TRBJ2-1; CDR3aa: CASSWTSGITNEQFF; CDR3nt: TGTGCCAGCAGCTGGACTAGCGGCATTACGAATGAGCAGTTCTTC
v_gene: TRBV10-2; abundance: -; d_gene: TRBD2; j_gene: TRBJ2-1; CDR3aa: CASSETTQRGDEQFF; CDR3nt: TGCGCCAGCAGTGAAACCACACAGCGGGGCGATGAGCAGTTCTTC
v_gene: TRBV29-1; abundance: -; d_gene: -; j_gene: TRBJ2-5; CDR3aa: CSVDPGGQETQYF; CDR3nt: TGCAGCGTTGACCCCGGGGGGCAGGAGACCCAGTACTTC
v_gene: TRBV28; abundance: -; d_gene: -; j_gene: TRBJ1-1; CDR3aa: CASSFMLGDSPGEAFF; CDR3nt: TGTGCCAGCAGTTTTATGCTTGGTGACAGTCCCGGTGAAGCTTTCTTT
v_gene: TRBV14; abundance: -; d_gene: -; j_gene: TRBJ2-5; CDR3aa: CASSHPTRRETQYF; CDR3nt: TGTGCCAGCAGCCATCCGACTAGGCGGGAGACCCAGTACTTC
v_gene: TRBV4-2; abundance: -; d_gene: -; j_gene: TRBJ1-3; CDR3aa: CASSQGTSAGPLTLIYF; CDR3nt: TGTGCCAGCAGCCAAGGAACGTCTGCAGGGCCCCTCACCCTTATATATTTT
v_gene: TRBV4-1; abundance: -; d_gene: -; j_gene: TRBJ2-2; CDR3aa: CASSQGWGLVGELFF; CDR3nt: TGCGCCAGCAGCCAAGGGTGGGGGCTGGTCGGGGAGCTGTTTTTT
v_gene: TRBV3-1/TRBV3-2; abundance: once; d_gene: TRBD2; j_gene: TRBJ2-7; CDR3aa: CASRPGGRSYEQYF; CDR3nt: TGTGCCAGCAGACCGGGGGGGCGCAGCTACGAGCAGTACTTC
v_gene: TRBV4-2; abundance: -; d_gene: TRBD2; j_gene: TRBJ2-7; CDR3aa: CASSQGLGGLAGSEQYF; CDR3nt: TGTGCCAGCAGCCAGGGACTAGGGGGACTAGCGGGGTCTGAGCAGTACTTC
v_gene: TRBV29-1; abundance: -; d_gene: -; j_gene: TRBJ2-4; CDR3aa: CSVWDSVAKNIQYF; CDR3nt: TGCAGCGTGTGGGACTCGGTAGCCAAAAACATTCAGTACTTC
v_gene: TRBV15; abundance: -; d_gene: -; j_gene: TRBJ1-1; CDR3aa: CATSRRTLGALTEAFF; CDR3nt: TGTGCCACCAGCAGACGAACCTTGGGGGCCCTCACTGAAGCTTTCTTT
v_gene: TRBV25-1; abundance: -; d_gene: -; j_gene: TRBJ2-7; CDR3aa: CASQQHGSPAYEQYF; CDR3nt: TGTGCCAGCCAACAGCATGGGAGCCCTGCCTACGAGCAGTACTTC
v_gene: TRBV6-5; abundance: -; d_gene: -; j_gene: TRBJ1-2; CDR3aa: CASTPGRNYGYTF; CDR3nt: TGTGCCAGCACGCCAGGGCGGAACTATGGCTACACCTTC
v_gene: TRBV24-1; abundance: -; d_gene: -; j_gene: TRBJ1-2; CDR3aa: CATSVTGGGYTF; CDR3nt: TGTGCCACCAGTGTGACAGGAGGTGGCTACACCTTC
v_gene: TRBV18; abundance: -; d_gene: -; j_gene: TRBJ2-6; CDR3aa: CASSRRGTFNVLTF; CDR3nt: TGTGCCAGCTCACGGCGAGGGACATTCAACGTCCTGACTTTC
v_gene: TRBV29-1; abundance: -; d_gene: -; j_gene: TRBJ2-1; CDR3aa: CSAQRLEGNEQFF; CDR3nt: TGCAGCGCCCAACGGCTAGAAGGTAATGAGCAGTTCTTC
v_gene: TRBV6-6; abundance: few; d_gene: -; j_gene: TRBJ2-7; CDR3aa: CASSPLGIGGSYEQYF; CDR3nt: TGTGCCAGCAGTCCCCTCGGTATCGGGGGCTCCTACGAGCAGTACTTC
v_gene: TRBV4-2; abundance: -; d_gene: TRBD2; j_gene: TRBJ2-2; CDR3aa: CASSQGLGLAGFYTGELFF; CDR3nt: TGTGCCAGCAGCCAAGGGTTGGGACTAGCGGGATTTTACACCGGGGAGCTGTTTTTT
v_gene: TRBV6-5; abundance: -; d_gene: TRBD2; j_gene: TRBJ2-7; CDR3aa: CAEGASGRSEQYF; CDR3nt: TGTGCCGAGGGGGCTAGCGGGAGATCCGAGCAGTACTTC
v_gene: TRBV7-2; abundance: -; d_gene: -; j_gene: TRBJ2-1; CDR3aa: CASGDRQDPYNEQFF; CDR3nt: TGTGCCAGCGGAGACCGACAGGACCCCTACAATGAGCAGTTCTTC
v_gene: TRBV28; abundance: -; d_gene: TRBD1; j_gene: TRBJ2-7; CDR3aa: CASSLTGQGVREQYF; CDR3nt: TGTGCCAGCAGTTTAACAGGACAGGGTGTCCGCGAGCAGTACTTC
v_gene: TRBV7-2; abundance: -; d_gene: -; j_gene: TRBJ2-5; CDR3aa: CASSLAASRYQETQYF; CDR3nt: TGTGCCAGCAGCTTAGCGGCTAGCCGCTACCAAGAGACCCAGTACTTC
v_gene: TRBV5-8; abundance: -; d_gene: -; j_gene: TRBJ1-4; CDR3aa: CASSFSGGSTNEKLFF; CDR3nt: TGTGCCAGCAGCTTCTCCGGGGGATCAACTAATGAAAAACTGTTTTTT
v_gene: TRBV6-6; abundance: -; d_gene: TRBD1; j_gene: TRBJ2-7; CDR3aa: CASSPGGTGPYEQYF; CDR3nt: TGTGCCAGCAGCCCAGGGGGGACAGGACCCTACGAGCAGTACTTC
v_gene: TRBV29-1; abundance: -; d_gene: -; j_gene: TRBJ1-1; CDR3aa: CSVGGATEAFF; CDR3nt: TGCAGCGTTGGGGGAGCGACTGAAGCTTTCTTT
v_gene: TRBV6-6; abundance: -; d_gene: TRBD2; j_gene: TRBJ2-2; CDR3aa: CASPVSREGNTGELFF; CDR3nt: TGTGCCAGCCCGGTCAGCCGGGAGGGGAACACCGGGGAGCTGTTTTTT
v_gene: TRBV27; abundance: -; d_gene: -; j_gene: TRBJ2-7; CDR3aa: CASLNRVPSIYEQYF; CDR3nt: TGTGCCAGCCTGAACAGGGTACCGTCCATCTACGAGCAGTACTTC
v_gene: TRBV5-1; abundance: -; d_gene: TRBD1; j_gene: TRBJ2-3; CDR3aa: CASSGTADTQYF; CDR3nt: TGCGCCAGCAGCGGGACAGCAGATACGCAGTATTTT
v_gene: TRBV7-9; abundance: -; d_gene: -; j_gene: TRBJ2-1; CDR3aa: CASSSAAEQFF; CDR3nt: TGTGCCAGCAGCTCTGCAGCGGAGCAGTTCTTC
v_gene: TRBV7-2; abundance: -; d_gene: -; j_gene: TRBJ2-7; CDR3aa: CASSLAPGEQYF; CDR3nt: TGTGCCAGCAGCTTAGCTCCGGGAGAGCAGTACTTC
v_gene: TRBV5-6; abundance: -; d_gene: -; j_gene: TRBJ2-2; CDR3aa: CASSSGTGPGELFF; CDR3nt: TGTGCCAGCAGCTCGGGGACTGGTCCCGGGGAGCTGTTTTTT
v_gene: TRBV12-3/TRBV12-4; abundance: -; d_gene: -; j_gene: TRBJ1-1; CDR3aa: CASSPRTGVEAFF; CDR3nt: TGTGCCAGCAGTCCTAGGACCGGGGTTGAAGCTTTCTTT
v_gene: TRBV19; abundance: once; d_gene: -; j_gene: TRBJ1-2; CDR3aa: CASSPLSDYGYTF; CDR3nt: TGTGCCAGTAGTCCCCTGTCGGACTATGGCTACACCTTC
v_gene: TRBV2; abundance: few; d_gene: -; j_gene: TRBJ2-4; CDR3aa: CASKSGTENIQYF; CDR3nt: TGTGCCAGCAAGTCGGGTACGGAAAACATTCAGTACTTC
v_gene: TRBV10-3; abundance: -; d_gene: -; j_gene: TRBJ1-5; CDR3aa: CAINSGYGQPQHF; CDR3nt: TGTGCCATCAACTCAGGGTACGGCCAGCCCCAGCATTTT
v_gene: TRBV5-1; abundance: -; d_gene: TRBD1; j_gene: TRBJ2-5; CDR3aa: CASSPTGGAETQYF; CDR3nt: TGCGCCAGCAGCCCGACAGGGGGCGCGGAGACCCAGTACTTC
v_gene: TRBV29-1; abundance: -; d_gene: -; j_gene: TRBJ2-2; CDR3aa: CSVQEGTGELFF; CDR3nt: TGCAGCGTCCAGGAGGGAACCGGGGAGCTGTTTTTT
v_gene: TRBV10-3; abundance: -; d_gene: TRBD2; j_gene: TRBJ2-1; CDR3aa: CAISGLAGVWVNEQFF; CDR3nt: TGTGCCATCAGTGGACTAGCGGGAGTTTGGGTCAATGAGCAGTTCTTC